This TCR beta chain was observed in a study of shared clonotypes between healthy human individuals. Overall study: Those who served as donors were a couple of women and three men between the ages of 18 and 49.

Method: immunoSEQ multiplex PCR; TCRdb's copy keeps in-frame clones and lacks some. This sample has over a million clones, with roughly 74% found just once. Study-wide findings and caveats: Represented diversity (both genetic and exposure-history) was limited by the small number of donors.

To note about this clone: Antigen specificity is unknown.

The junction had 6 bases not matched to a gene; V was cut back by 10 bases and J by 6 bases. Germline V gene data show CDR1 as MDHEN and CDR2 as SYDVKM. CDR3 length: 14 residues. Input material: memory CD4+ T cells from PBMCs. The subset here: CD45RA-negative fraction. The chain has TRBV28 and TRBJ2-2; 12 bases map to TRBD2. This receptor was identified in a young man in good health. Some clones in this sample may be carry-over from other donors' samples. CDR3 sequence reads: CATMTSGSSGELFF. In DNA form, the CDR3 reads TGTGCCACCATGACTAGCGGGAGTTCCGGGGAGCTGTTTTTT.